The clone carrying this T cell receptor beta chain was seen more than once but under ten times. Its target is unknown. Other DNA variants within this sample encode the same CDR3. This record belongs to a study of cytomegalovirus exposure and HLA in healthy donors. Study details: In an early release, HLA-typed donors contributed approximately 82 million unique TCR sequences. Whole-study findings and limits: Sequencing artifact likely explains a cluster of highly shared sequence variants. It was shown in a later analysis that HLA-associated TCR beta chains were more clonally expanded than other, equally common chains.

CDR1 SQVTM and CDR2 ANQGSEA come from the germline V gene. The CDR3 has 13 amino acids. Trimming removed 4 bases at V and 5 bases at J, with 12 bases between. In the PCR, 60 Vbeta and 13 Jbeta primers were used. Sequenced by immunoSEQ multiplex PCR; TCRdb stores in-frame clones only, minus some. The data contain approximately 150,000 clones, 64% of them seen just once; the ten biggest clones take up 2.5% to 3.5%. All the people who gave samples were healthy bone marrow donors. The genes are TRBV29-1 and TRBJ1-3, with D unresolved. Specimen: PBMCs. This TCR was recovered from a woman between 25 and 40 years old in good health and CMV-seropositive. As DNA, the CDR3 is TGCAGCGTTGTCCTCACGGAGCGAAACACCATATATTTT. Its protein product is CSVVLTERNTIYF.